The T cell receptor (beta chain) under discussion was sequenced for a study of blood T cells in healthy people across ages. The authors ran a second PCR of 7 to 11 cycles using a sample-barcoded 5' primer and a J-beta primer mix. MiXCR, run by TCRdb on the 5' RACE reads, gives a single entry per CDR3 protein. The sample has 850,000 to 1,000,000 distinct CDR3 sequences, approximately 50% seen once; the top ten hold about 22%. Findings of the study overall: Compared with aged donors, long-lived donors showed fewer expanded clones, suggesting selection. Estimates based on one million T cells were treated as lower bounds. The donors' CMV status was not determined, possibly confounding changes in expanded clonotypes.

CDR1 and CDR2 (germline): LGHDT, YNNKEL (reference sequence). The CDR3 is 16 residues long. Comments on this clonotype: Its antigen is still unknown. One end of the junction fails to match germline, which may point to a read error.

There were at least 5.5 micrograms of total RNA extracted from every sample. The chain has TRBV3-1 and TRBJ2-7, with TRBD2 identical over 7 bases. Source material: blood. The sequence was obtained from an older woman in good health. CDR3 in DNA: TGTGCCAGCAGGAAAACGGGGCTAGCGGCAACCTACGAGCGGTACTTC. Amino acid sequence: CASRKTGLAATYERYF.